The 11 T cell receptor beta chains in this list originate from one sample, sequenced in a study of cytomegalovirus exposure and HLA in healthy donors (dated by TCRdb to about 2017). The library came from the immunoSEQ multiplex PCR assay. A mixture of 60 forward primers for TCR Vbeta segments and 13 reverse primers for TCR Jbeta segments was used in the multiplex PCR. TCRdb took this table from immuneACCESS and kept in-frame rearrangements with V and J called. Such tables lack part of the clones; where checked against another copy, unresolved V genes explain under half of the gap, and the rest is unexplained. The sample has about 190,000 clones on record, just under 75% of them singletons. Of the sample, over 4% falls within the top ten clones. Source material: PBMCs. The receptors derive from a man aged 25 to 40 in good health and CMV-seropositive.

The rearrangement links TRBV18 to TRBJ2-1, with 16 bases fitting TRBD2. V shed 4 bases, J shed 4 bases, and the junction held 13 bases outside the gene matches. Germline assignment: CDR1 KGHSH and CDR2 LQKENI. This CDR3 is built from 20 residues. This chain's CDR3 is CASSLLGLAGGPAIYNEQFF. CDR3 in DNA: TGTGCCAGCTCACTGTTGGGACTAGCGGGAGGGCCCGCCATTTACAATGAGCAGTTCTTC.

This clone was detected once. The V call is TRBV7-9, the J call TRBJ1-1; 9 bases are a match to TRBD1. Looked up from germline, CDR1 is SEHNR and CDR2 is FQNEAQ (reference sequence). V was clipped by 8 bases and J by 3 bases; unmatched bases: 7. This CDR3 is 14 amino acids long. The CDR3 here is CASRGTGRDTEAFF. The DNA for the CDR3 is TGTGCCAGCCGGGGGACAGGGAGGGACACTGAAGCTTTCTTT. Combining the CDR3 with reference TRBV7-9 and TRBJ1-1 gives the whole variable domain DTGVSQNPRHKITKRGQNVTFRCDPISEHNRLYWYRQTLGQGPEFLTYFQNEAQLEKSRLLSDRFSAERPKGSFSTLEIQRTEQGDSAMYLCASRGTGRDTEAFFGQGTRLTVV.

The chain carries TRBV6-1 and TRBJ2-5; D gene unclear. In germline, CDR1 is MNHNS, CDR2 SASEGT. The V end was cut by 4 bases, the J end by 4 bases, with 10 bases between. There are 13 residues in the CDR3. The CDR3 reads CASSARMSETQYF. The CDR3 DNA reads TGTGCCAGCAGTGCGAGGATGTCAGAGACCCAGTACTTC.

This clone was picked up one time. The chain uses TRBV2 and TRBJ1-1, with D possibly TRBD1 on 5 matching bases. Germline loops: CDR1 SNHLY, CDR2 FYNNEI. The germline V and J ends were trimmed by 4 bases and 5 bases, with 8 bases remaining between them. There are 12 residues in the CDR3. The chain's CDR3 is CASSAQGTEAFF. CDR3 nucleotide sequence: TGTGCCAGCAGTGCCCAGGGAACTGAAGCTTTCTTT. The full variable domain, rest sourced from reference TRBV2 and TRBJ1-1, is EPEVTQTPSHQVTQMGQEVILRCVPISNHLYFYWYRQILGQKVEFLVSFYNNEISEKSEIFDDQFSVERPDGSNFTLKIRSTKLEDSAMYFCASSAQGTEAFFGQGTRLTVV.

The genes are TRBV7-6 and TRBJ2-7; D remains ambiguous. Germline lookup yields CDR1 SGHVS and CDR2 FNYEAQ. Trimming removed 1 base at V and 0 bases at J, with 4 bases between. The CDR3 covers 13 residues. The CDR3 sequence is CASSLEHSYEQYF. CDR3 in DNA: TGTGCCAGCAGCTTAGAACACTCCTACGAGCAGTACTTC.

This chain links TRBV27 with TRBJ2-5, with a possible D match to TRBD2 (5 bases). The DNA end is more similar to TRBJ2-7, so the J call may be wrong. CDR1 and CDR2 (germline): MNHEY, SMNVEV (reference sequence). This CDR3 comprises 13 residues. The CDR3 spells CASSLSRDYEQYF. The CDR3 DNA follows: TGTGCCAGCAGTTTGTCTCGGGACTACGAGCAGTACTTC.

V gene TRBV29-1 combines with J gene TRBJ2-5; 12 positions match TRBD2. The J call could be wrong; TRBJ2-7 is a better fit for the DNA end. The CDR3 runs to 19 residues. Germline values: CDR1 SQVTM, CDR2 ANQGSEA. This CDR3 reads CSVGGGPTSGGLSSYEQYF. CDR3 DNA: TGCAGCGTTGGTGGGGGTCCGACTAGCGGGGGTCTAAGCTCCTACGAGCAGTACTTC.

The gene calls are TRBV7-6 and TRBJ1-5; D is undetermined. The CDR3 contains 13 residues. Germline V gene lookup returns CDR1 SGHVS and CDR2 FNYEAQ. The V and J ends lost 1 base and 7 bases respectively, with 8 bases between them. The CDR3 protein is CASSLDSEQPQHF. The DNA of the CDR3 is TGTGCCAGCAGCTTAGATTCGGAGCAGCCCCAGCATTTT. Full variable domain (remainder filled in from reference TRBV7-6 and TRBJ1-5): GAGVSQSPRYKVTKRGQDVALRCDPISGHVSLYWYRQALGQGPEFLTYFNYEAQQDKSGLPNDRFSAERPEGSISTLTIQRTEQRDSAMYRCASSLDSEQPQHFGDGTRLSIL.

This chain connects TRBV25-1 to TRBJ2-3; D may be TRBD2 (6 bases). With 2 bases removed from V and 0 bases from J, the gap between germline ends came to 15 bases. The length of the CDR3 is 17 residues. Per the germline V gene, CDR1 is MGHDK and CDR2 is SYGVNS. In DNA form, the CDR3 reads TGTGCCAGCAGTGAAGGGGCGGGGCTAATTAGCACAGATACGCAGTATTTT. Its protein product is CASSEGAGLISTDTQYF.

This clone has just a few counts. The chain links TRBV7-2 to TRBJ1-5, with a tentative D call TRBD1 (6 bases). From germline, CDR1 is SGHTA and CDR2 FQGNSA. The CDR3 sequence is 14 residues long. The V end was cut by 6 bases, the J end by 2 bases, with 11 bases between. The CDR3 is CASSYRQGNQPQHF. In nucleotides, the CDR3 is TGTGCCAGCAGTTATAGACAGGGCAATCAGCCCCAGCATTTT.

The V call is TRBV27, the J call TRBJ2-2; weak D call: TRBD1 (6 bases). Germline CDR1 MNHEY, CDR2 SMNVEV (reference sequence). Trimming removed 7 bases at V and 0 bases at J, with 9 bases between. The CDR3 covers 14 residues. CDR3 protein: CASMAGANTGELFF. In DNA form, the CDR3 reads TGTGCCAGCATGGCAGGGGCGAACACCGGGGAGCTGTTTTTT.